These T cell receptor beta chains were read from a single sample in a study of blood T cells in healthy people across ages. TCRdb recomputed calls from the 5' RACE reads with MiXCR, one row per CDR3 protein. The repertoire holds 890,000 or so distinct CDR3 sequences, with around 62% as singletons. The sample taken for sequencing was blood. These receptors were taken from a man aged 30 to 39 in good health. Each CDR3 is given with its conserved first and last residue. D genes are given only for firm matches. Clone size, where shown, is once, few, many, or a class for clones that have expanded.

clone_size | d_call | j_call | v_call | cdr3_nt | cdr3_aa
once | . | TRBJ1-6 | TRBV20-1 | TGCAGTGCCAACCCAGCCGGGACAAATAATTCACCCCTCCACTTT | CSANPAGTNNSPLHF
. | . | TRBJ2-5 | TRBV5-1 | TGCGCCAGCAGCTTGGAGAAGGGGGAGACCCAGTACTTC | CASSLEKGETQYF
once | . | TRBJ2-3 | TRBV4-2 | TGTGCCAGCAGCCAAGTCGGGCAGGGGACCACAGATACGCAGTATTTT | CASSQVGQGTTDTQYF
. | . | TRBJ2-2 | TRBV4-3 | TGCGCCAGCAGCCTATCACGTCTTGGCTCCTACACCGGGGAGCTGTTTTTT | CASSLSRLGSYTGELFF
. | TRBD2 | TRBJ2-3 | TRBV20-1 | TGCAGTGCTTCCCGATCGGGGGGGATGAGCACAGATACGCAGTATTTT | CSASRSGGMSTDTQYF
. | . | TRBJ2-3 | TRBV4-2 | TGTGCCAGCAGCCAAGAGGGTTTTAGACTCATCAATTCTAGCACAGATACGCAGTATTTT | CASSQEGFRLINSSTDTQYF
few | TRBD2 | TRBJ2-7 | TRBV15 | TGTGCCACCAGCAGAGGACAAGGGACTACCCCCTACGAGCAGTACTTC | CATSRGQGTTPYEQYF
. | . | TRBJ2-7 | TRBV7-9 | TGTGCCAGCAGCAAACAGGATTACGAGCAGTACTTC | CASSKQDYEQYF
. | . | TRBJ2-1 | TRBV6-5 | TGTGCCAGCAGTTATAACGGGGGCAACAATGAGCAGTTCTTC | CASSYNGGNNEQFF
many | . | TRBJ2-1 | TRBV7-2 | TGTGCCAGCATGGCGGCAGTTTACAATGAGCAGTTCTTC | CASMAAVYNEQFF
many | . | TRBJ2-7 | TRBV6-2/TRBV6-3 | TGTGCCAGCAGTTACAGGGGCCGGGACTACGAGCAGTACTTC | CASSYRGRDYEQYF
. | . | TRBJ2-1 | TRBV24-1 | TGTGCCACCAGTGATTTCCCGACGGGGAACAATGAGCAGTTCTTC | CATSDFPTGNNEQFF
. | . | TRBJ2-5 | TRBV4-3 | TGCGCCAGCAGCCAAGGGGTTAGCGGTCAAGAGACCCAGTACTTC | CASSQGVSGQETQYF
. | TRBD2 | TRBJ2-1 | TRBV27 | TGTGCCACCTTAGGCGAGCGGGGGTCCGACAATGAGCAGTTCTTC | CATLGERGSDNEQFF
. | TRBD1 | TRBJ2-3 | TRBV28 | TGTGCCAGCAGTTGGGGACAGGGCACAGATACGCAGTATTTT | CASSWGQGTDTQYF
. | . | TRBJ2-2 | TRBV5-1 | TGCGCCAGCAGCTTGGCAGGGCTACACACCGGGGAGCTGTTTTTT | CASSLAGLHTGELFF
. | TRBD1 | TRBJ2-5 | TRBV12-3/TRBV12-4 | TGTGCCAGCAGCCGCACAGGGGGAAGTGAGCAGTACTTC | CASSRTGGSEQYF
few | . | TRBJ1-2 | TRBV5-5 | TGTGCCAGCAGCATGCCGGGAACTAACTATGGCTACACCTTC | CASSMPGTNYGYTF
once | . | TRBJ2-3 | TRBV9 | TGTGCCAGCAACCCTAGCGGCACAGATACGCAGTATTTT | CASNPSGTDTQYF
many | TRBD1 | TRBJ2-3 | TRBV24-1 | TGTGCCACCAGTGCCGCTAGCCCCGGACAGGGGGCAGATACGCAGTATTTT | CATSAASPGQGADTQYF
few | TRBD1 | TRBJ2-7 | TRBV29-1 | TGCAGCGTTCTCAGGGGGCTCGAGCAGTACTTC | CSVLRGLEQYF
few | TRBD2 | TRBJ2-7 | TRBV6-2/TRBV6-3 | TGTGCCAGCAGTTGGGGACTAGTGATCTACGAGCAGTACTTC | CASSWGLVIYEQYF
few | TRBD1 | TRBJ2-3 | TRBV20-1 | TGCAGTGCCCCTATCCCGACAGGGTTGTCAGATACGCAGTATTTT | CSAPIPTGLSDTQYF
. | . | TRBJ1-1 | TRBV12-3/TRBV12-4 | TGTGCCAGCAGTTTACAACAGCTGAACACTGAAGCTTTCTTT | CASSLQQLNTEAFF
. | . | TRBJ2-1 | TRBV11-2 | TGTGCCAGCAGCTTAGAACGTTTACAGCAGTTCTTC | CASSLERLQQFF
. | . | TRBJ1-2 | TRBV20-1 | TGCAGTGCCCCGGCCCCGATGAGCTATGGCTACACCTTC | CSAPAPMSYGYTF
. | . | TRBJ2-2 | TRBV29-1 | TGCAGCGTAGACAGAGCTCGCACCGGGGAGCTGTTTTTT | CSVDRARTGELFF
. | . | TRBJ1-2 | TRBV10-3 | TGTGCCATCAGTGAGGCCAGGGAAATCTATGGCTACACCTTC | CAISEAREIYGYTF
many | . | TRBJ1-1 | TRBV7-9 | TGTGCCAGCAGCTTATTACTTAGCGACAGTGAAGCTTTCTTT | CASSLLLSDSEAFF
. | TRBD2 | TRBJ2-4 | TRBV4-2 | TGTGCCAGCAGCCATGGACTAGCGGGGTCAGGTGGCATTCAGTACTTC | CASSHGLAGSGGIQYF
. | . | TRBJ2-1 | TRBV19 | TGTGCCAGTAGTAATATGGGGGGGCCGGGGAATGAGCAGTTCTTC | CASSNMGGPGNEQFF
. | . | TRBJ1-4 | TRBV7-2 | TGTGCCAGCAGCTTAGGGGAGGGGTGGCGTGAAAAACTGTTTTTT | CASSLGEGWREKLFF
. | TRBD2 | TRBJ2-5 | TRBV6-1 | TGTGCCAGCAGCCCGGGACTATGGACCAAGACCCAGTACTTC | CASSPGLWTKTQYF
few | . | TRBJ2-7 | TRBV12-3/TRBV12-4 | TGTGCCAGCAGTTTGGCTTCGCCACCCTACGAGCAGTACTTC | CASSLASPPYEQYF
few | TRBD2 | TRBJ2-7 | TRBV7-2 | TGTGCCAGCAGCCCACTAGCGGGGGGGCCTGGGTACTTC | CASSPLAGGPGYF
few | . | TRBJ2-7 | TRBV20-1 | TGCAGTGCTAGAGGGGGAGGAAACGAGCAGTACTTC | CSARGGGNEQYF
. | . | TRBJ2-3 | TRBV7-9 | TGTGCCAGCGCAAAAGGTCCTAGCACAGATACGCAGTATTTT | CASAKGPSTDTQYF
once | . | TRBJ2-1 | TRBV9 | TGTGCCAGCAGCCCCCGGGCTATCAATGAGCAGTTCTTC | CASSPRAINEQFF
once | . | TRBJ1-5 | TRBV4-2 | TGTGCCGGCAGCCAAGAAGAAGCTTTTAGCAATCAGCCCCAGCATTTT | CAGSQEEAFSNQPQHF
. | TRBD1 | TRBJ2-7 | TRBV15 | TGTGCCACCAGCAGCGACAGGGTCGCCTACGAGCAGTACTTC | CATSSDRVAYEQYF
. | . | TRBJ2-5 | TRBV6-5 | TGTGCCAGCAGTCACCGCTGGGGAGAGTACCAAGAGACCCAGTACTTC | CASSHRWGEYQETQYF
. | TRBD1 | TRBJ2-3 | TRBV2 | TGTGCCAGCAGTGCTGACAGGGGGCATAGGGCCACAGATACGCAGTATTTT | CASSADRGHRATDTQYF
. | TRBD1 | TRBJ1-6 | TRBV6-2/TRBV6-3 | TGTGCCTGCAGGCCTCGGACAGGGAGTTCACCCCTCCACTTT | CACRPRTGSSPLHF
few | . | TRBJ2-3 | TRBV2 | TGTGCCAGCCGGGGACTTGACACGCAGTATTTT | CASRGLDTQYF